This T cell receptor (beta chain) was identified in a study of beta chain features in type 1 diabetes. Notes on the study in general: For Type 1 diabetes patients, all four CD4+ subsets carried TCRB CDR3s that were moderately but significantly shorter.

Concerning this clone itself: What it binds is unknown.

Sequenced material consisted of expressed TCRB transcripts (all of the isolated RNA was reverse transcribed). Some clones are missing from TCRdb's copy, which holds only in-frame ones; the method was immunoSEQ multiplex PCR. The table records more than 100,000 clones, 9% of them present only once. This CDR3 is 13 amino acids long. Germline assignment: CDR1 MNHNY and CDR2 SVGAGI (reference sequence). V was trimmed by 3 bases and J by 5 bases, leaving 10 bases between them. Input material: central memory CD4+ T cells from blood. The gene calls are TRBV6-6 and TRBJ1-2; the D is unclear. The receptor comes from a young man with type 1 diabetes. The CDR3 DNA follows: TGTGCCAGCAGTTATGGTTCCGAGTATGGCTACACCTTC. Amino acids: CASSYGSEYGYTF.